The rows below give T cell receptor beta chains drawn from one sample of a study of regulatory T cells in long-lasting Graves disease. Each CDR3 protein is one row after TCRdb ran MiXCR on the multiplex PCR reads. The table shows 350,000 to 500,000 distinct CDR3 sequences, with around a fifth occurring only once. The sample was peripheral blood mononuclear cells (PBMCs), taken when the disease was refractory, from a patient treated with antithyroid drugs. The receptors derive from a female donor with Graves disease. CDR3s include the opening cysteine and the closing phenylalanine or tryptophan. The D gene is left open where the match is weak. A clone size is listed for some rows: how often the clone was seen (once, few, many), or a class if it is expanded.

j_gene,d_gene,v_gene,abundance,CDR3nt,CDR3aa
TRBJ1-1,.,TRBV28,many,TGTGCCAGCAGGACGCCGAACACTGAAGCTTTCTTT,CASRTPNTEAFF
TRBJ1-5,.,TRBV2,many,TGTGCCAGCAGTGAAGGCCTCAGGGGTCAGCCCCAGCATTTT,CASSEGLRGQPQHF
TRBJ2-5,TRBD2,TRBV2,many,TGTGCCAGCAGTGGGGGGACTAAAACGACGTACGAGACCCAGTACTTC,CASSGGTKTTYETQYF
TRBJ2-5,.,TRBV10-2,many,TGTGCCAGCATGGGTGGAGAGACCCAGTACTTC,CASMGGETQYF
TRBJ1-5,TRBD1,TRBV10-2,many,TGCGCCAGCAGTGAGTCGGGACAGAATCAGCCCCAGCATTTT,CASSESGQNQPQHF
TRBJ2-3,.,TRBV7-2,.,TGTGCCAGCACCTGGGAAGATACGCAGTATTTT,CASTWEDTQYF
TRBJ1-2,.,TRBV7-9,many,TGTGCCAGCAGCTCCGGGACACTAAACTATGGCTACACCTTC,CASSSGTLNYGYTF
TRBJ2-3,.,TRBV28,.,TGTGCCAGCAGTTTTCGGGTGTCTGGCACAGATACGCAGTATTTT,CASSFRVSGTDTQYF
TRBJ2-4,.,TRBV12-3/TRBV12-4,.,TGTGCCAGCACAAACAGGGTAGGCTTAGCCAAAAACATTCAGTACTTC,CASTNRVGLAKNIQYF
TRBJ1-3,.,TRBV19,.,TGTGCCAGTACCCCCGGGACGCCGACCTCTGGAAACACCATATATTTT,CASTPGTPTSGNTIYF
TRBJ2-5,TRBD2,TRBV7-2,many,TGTGCCAGCAGCTTCGGCGGGAGTTCCAAGACCCAGTACTTC,CASSFGGSSKTQYF
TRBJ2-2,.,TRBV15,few,TGTGCCACCAGCAGAGTTGTACAGATGAACACCGGGGAGCTGTTTTTT,CATSRVVQMNTGELFF
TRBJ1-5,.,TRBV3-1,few,TGTGCCAGCAGCCAAGGGGCAGGGTCTAATCAGCCCCAGCATTTT,CASSQGAGSNQPQHF
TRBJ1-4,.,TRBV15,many,TGTGCCACCAGCAGAGGCAAGGGGGGAAATGAAAAACTGTTTTTT,CATSRGKGGNEKLFF
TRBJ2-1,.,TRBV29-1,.,TGCAGCGTTGAAGGCAAGAGCTCCTACAATGAGCAGTTCTTC,CSVEGKSSYNEQFF
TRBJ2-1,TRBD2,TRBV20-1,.,TGCAGTGCTAGACTAGCGGCGAGCTCCTACAATGAGCAGTTCTTC,CSARLAASSYNEQFF
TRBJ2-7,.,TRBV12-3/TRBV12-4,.,TGTGCCAGCAGTACCAACGGTTGGGGGAAGGAGCAGTACTTC,CASSTNGWGKEQYF
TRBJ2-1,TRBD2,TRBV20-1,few,TGCAGTGCCTCTCCACCAGCGGGAGGTGCCTACAATGAGCAGTTCTTC,CSASPPAGGAYNEQFF
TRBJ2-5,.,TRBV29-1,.,TGCAGCGTCGCATCGGGGGGCGAGGCTCAGTACTTC,CSVASGGEAQYF
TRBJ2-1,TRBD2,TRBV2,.,TGTGCCAGCAGTGAAGTGGACGGGGATAGCGGGAGGGTTTACAATGAGCAGTTCTTC,CASSEVDGDSGRVYNEQFF
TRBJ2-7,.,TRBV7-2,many,TGTGCCAGCAGCTTAGCAGGCCACGAGCAGTACTTC,CASSLAGHEQYF
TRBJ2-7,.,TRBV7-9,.,TGTGCCAGCAGCTTAGTCCAGGCCGGATGGTACGAGCAGTACTTC,CASSLVQAGWYEQYF
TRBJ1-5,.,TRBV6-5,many,TGTGCCAGCAGTTACTCGACGGAAAGCCGAAGCGATCAGCCCCAGCATTTT,CASSYSTESRSDQPQHF
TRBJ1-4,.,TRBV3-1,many,TGTGCCAGCAGCCAAGATCTTCCGGGGAAGGTTGAAAAACTGTTTTTT,CASSQDLPGKVEKLFF
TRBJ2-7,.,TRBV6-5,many,TGTGCCAGCAGTTCCCAACTTTCTTACGAGCAGTACTTC,CASSSQLSYEQYF
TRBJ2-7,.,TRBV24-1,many,TGTGCCACCAGTGATGGGTCCTCCTACGAGCAGTACTTC,CATSDGSSYEQYF
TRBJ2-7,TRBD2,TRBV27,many,TGTGCCAGCAGTTCCATGACTAGCGGGAGGGCTGACGAGCAGTACTTC,CASSSMTSGRADEQYF
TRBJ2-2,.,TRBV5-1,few,TGCGCCAGCAGCTTGGGTCAGGACACCGGGGAGCTGTTTTTT,CASSLGQDTGELFF
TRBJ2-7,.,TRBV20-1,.,TGCAGTGCTAGGGCAACAGGGAGATTTGACGAGCAGTACTTC,CSARATGRFDEQYF
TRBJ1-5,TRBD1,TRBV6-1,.,TGTGCCAGCAGTAAACTGGGACAGGGATTGGTGCGCCAGCATTTT,CASSKLGQGLVRQHF
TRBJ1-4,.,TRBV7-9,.,TGTGCCAGCAGCTTAGTCACGGTGGGGTCAGGGGATAATGAAAAACTGTTTTTT,CASSLVTVGSGDNEKLFF
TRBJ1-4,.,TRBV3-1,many,TGTGCCAGCAGCCGAGCCTCCGGGACTGGGTATGAAAAACTGTTTTTT,CASSRASGTGYEKLFF
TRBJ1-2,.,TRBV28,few,TGTGCCAGCAACCCACAGGGCTCCTATGGCTACACCTTC,CASNPQGSYGYTF
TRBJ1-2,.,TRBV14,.,TGTGCCACCAAAGGGCGGGGGCTAAGCGGCTACACCTTC,CATKGRGLSGYTF
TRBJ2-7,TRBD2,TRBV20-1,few,TGCAGTGCCCCAGCGGGAGGGCTACTCGAGCAGTACTTC,CSAPAGGLLEQYF
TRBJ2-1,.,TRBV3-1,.,TGTGCCAGCAGCCCAAGCAGAGACAGGAGTTACAATGAGCAGTTCTTC,CASSPSRDRSYNEQFF
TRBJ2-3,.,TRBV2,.,TGTGCCAGCAGTGAAAGTCGGTCTAAGCAGTATTTT,CASSESRSKQYF
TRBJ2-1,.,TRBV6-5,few,TGTGCCAGCAGTTGGGGGCCATCCAATGAGCAGTTCTTC,CASSWGPSNEQFF
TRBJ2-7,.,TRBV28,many,TGTGCCAGCAGTTCCCTAAAATACGAGCAGTACTTC,CASSSLKYEQYF
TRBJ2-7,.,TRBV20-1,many,TGCAGTGCTCACCCGGGCGAAAGCTCCTACGAGCAGTACTTC,CSAHPGESSYEQYF
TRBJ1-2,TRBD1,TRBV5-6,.,TGTGCCAGCAGCTTGACAGGGGTATATGGCTACACCTTC,CASSLTGVYGYTF